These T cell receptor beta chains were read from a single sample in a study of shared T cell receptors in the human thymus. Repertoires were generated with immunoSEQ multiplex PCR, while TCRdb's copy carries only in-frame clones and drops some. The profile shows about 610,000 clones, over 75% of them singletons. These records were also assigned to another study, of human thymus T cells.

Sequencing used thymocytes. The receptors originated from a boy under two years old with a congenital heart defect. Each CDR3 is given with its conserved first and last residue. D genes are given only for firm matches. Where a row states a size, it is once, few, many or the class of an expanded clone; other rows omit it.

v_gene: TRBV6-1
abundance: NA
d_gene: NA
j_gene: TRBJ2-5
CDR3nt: TGTGCCAGCAGTGTCCGGGACTCGTTTGGCCCTTTACAAGAGACCCAGTACTTC
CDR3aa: CASSVRDSFGPLQETQYF

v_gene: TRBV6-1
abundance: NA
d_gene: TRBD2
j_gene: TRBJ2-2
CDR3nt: TGTGCCAGCAGTGCTTCTCCCGGGACTAGCTATAGACCGACCACCGGGGAGCTGTTTTTT
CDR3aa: CASSASPGTSYRPTTGELFF

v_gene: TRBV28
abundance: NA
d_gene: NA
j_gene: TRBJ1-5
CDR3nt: TGTGCCAGCTTTGGGGGGGGTCAGCCCCAGCATTTT
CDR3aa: CASFGGGQPQHF

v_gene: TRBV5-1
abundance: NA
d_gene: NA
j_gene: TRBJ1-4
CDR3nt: TGCGCCAGCAGCACGGGGGGCTTCTCGAATGAAAAACTGTTTTTT
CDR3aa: CASSTGGFSNEKLFF

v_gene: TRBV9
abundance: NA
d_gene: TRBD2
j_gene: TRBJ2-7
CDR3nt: TGTGCCAGCAGCACGGGGCTAGCGGGCCCCTACGAGCAGTACTTC
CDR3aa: CASSTGLAGPYEQYF

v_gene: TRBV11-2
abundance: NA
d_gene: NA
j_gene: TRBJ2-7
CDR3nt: TGTGCCAGCAGCTTTAGGTTCGGGGCAGGGGTCTCCTACGAGCAGTACTTC
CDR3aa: CASSFRFGAGVSYEQYF

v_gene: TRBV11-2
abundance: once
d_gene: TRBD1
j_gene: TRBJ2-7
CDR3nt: TGTGCCAGCAGCTTAGTCACAGGGGGAGCGGACTACGAGCAGTACTTC
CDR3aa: CASSLVTGGADYEQYF

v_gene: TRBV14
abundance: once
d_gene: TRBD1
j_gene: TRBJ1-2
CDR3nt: TGTGCCAGCAGCCCGACAGGGAACGACTATGGCTACACCTTC
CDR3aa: CASSPTGNDYGYTF

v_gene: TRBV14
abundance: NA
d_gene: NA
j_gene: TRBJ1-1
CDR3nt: TGTGCCAGCAGCCAAGATCAGGGTGGGAGGCGCGCTGAAGCTTTCTTT
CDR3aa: CASSQDQGGRRAEAFF

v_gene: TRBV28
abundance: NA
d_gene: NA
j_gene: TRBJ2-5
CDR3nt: TGTGCCAGCAGTTTGCCCGGACAGACGGAAGAGACCCAGTACTTC
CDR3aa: CASSLPGQTEETQYF

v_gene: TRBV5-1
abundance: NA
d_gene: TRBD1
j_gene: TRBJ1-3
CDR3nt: TGCGCCAGCACGTCTTCTGGGACAGAAACTGGAAACACCATATATTTT
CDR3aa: CASTSSGTETGNTIYF

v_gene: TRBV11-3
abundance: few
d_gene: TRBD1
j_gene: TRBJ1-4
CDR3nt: TGTGCCAGCAGCACCAGACAGGGCGAAGGGGAAAAACTGTTTTTT
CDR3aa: CASSTRQGEGEKLFF

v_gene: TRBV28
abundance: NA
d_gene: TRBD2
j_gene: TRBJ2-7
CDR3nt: TGTGCCAGCAGTTTCCAGCGGGACTCCTACGAGCAGTACTTC
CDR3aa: CASSFQRDSYEQYF

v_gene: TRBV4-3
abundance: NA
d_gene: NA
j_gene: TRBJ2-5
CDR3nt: TGCGCCAGCAGCCAAGGCCCGACTTCGTCAGAGACCCAGTACTTC
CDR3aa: CASSQGPTSSETQYF

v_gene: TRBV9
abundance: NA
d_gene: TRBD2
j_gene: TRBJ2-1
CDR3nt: TGTGCCAGCAGCGTAGGGGGGACTAGCGTCAATGAGCAGTTCTTC
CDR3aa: CASSVGGTSVNEQFF

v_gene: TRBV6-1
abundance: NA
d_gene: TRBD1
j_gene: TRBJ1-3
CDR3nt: TGTGCCAGCAGTGAAGAAAAAGGGGGCGGAAACACCATATATTTT
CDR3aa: CASSEEKGGGNTIYF

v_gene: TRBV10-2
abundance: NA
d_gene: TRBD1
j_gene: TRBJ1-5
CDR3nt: TGCGCCAGCAGTCCGGGGGAAGACAGGGTTATGGATCAGCCCCAGCATTTT
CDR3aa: CASSPGEDRVMDQPQHF

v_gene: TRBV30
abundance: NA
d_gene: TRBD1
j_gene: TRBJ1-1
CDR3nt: TGTGCCTGGAGTAGGGGAAAACAGGGGGAGGGCACTGAAGCTTTCTTT
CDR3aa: CAWSRGKQGEGTEAFF

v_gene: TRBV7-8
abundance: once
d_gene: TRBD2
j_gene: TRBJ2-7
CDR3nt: TGTGCCAGCAGCAGCACTAGCGACTATCGGTCGGGCGAGCAGTACTTC
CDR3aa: CASSSTSDYRSGEQYF

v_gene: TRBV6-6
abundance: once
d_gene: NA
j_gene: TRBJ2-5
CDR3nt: TGTGCCGTCGTAACCCAAGGACACAGTCAAGAGACCCAGTACTTC
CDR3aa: CAVVTQGHSQETQYF

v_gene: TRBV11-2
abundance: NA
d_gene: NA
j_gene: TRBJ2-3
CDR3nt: TGTGCCAGCAGCTTGGGGGCGCTGAGCGCAGATACGCAGTATTTT
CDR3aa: CASSLGALSADTQYF

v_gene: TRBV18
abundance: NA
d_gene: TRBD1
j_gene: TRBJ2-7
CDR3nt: TGTGCCAGCTCACCGGGACAGGGGTCCTACGAGCAGTACTTC
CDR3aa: CASSPGQGSYEQYF

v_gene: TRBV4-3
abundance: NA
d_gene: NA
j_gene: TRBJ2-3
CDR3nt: TGCGCCAGCAGCCAATCCGGGGTTAGCACAGATACGCAGTATTTT
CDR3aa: CASSQSGVSTDTQYF

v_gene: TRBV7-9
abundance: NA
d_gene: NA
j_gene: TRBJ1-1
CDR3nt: TGTGCCAGCAGCGCGGGCCTCACTGAAGCTTTCTTT
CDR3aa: CASSAGLTEAFF

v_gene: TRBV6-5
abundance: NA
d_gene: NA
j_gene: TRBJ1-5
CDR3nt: TGTGCCAGCAGCAACTCCCGGAAGGGGAATCAGCCCCAGCATTTT
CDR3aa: CASSNSRKGNQPQHF

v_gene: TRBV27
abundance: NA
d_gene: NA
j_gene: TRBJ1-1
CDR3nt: TGTGCCAGCAGTTTATCGAGTCCAGGGATGAACACTGAAGCTTTCTTT
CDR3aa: CASSLSSPGMNTEAFF

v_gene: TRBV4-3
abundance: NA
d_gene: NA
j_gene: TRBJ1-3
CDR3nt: TGCGCCAGCAGCCAAGATTCCCCAGCGAGCTCTGGAAACACCATATATTTT
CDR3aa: CASSQDSPASSGNTIYF

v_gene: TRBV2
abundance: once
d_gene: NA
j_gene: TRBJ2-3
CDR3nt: TGTGCCAGCAAGGCCGGGGAGGCAGATACGCAGTATTTT
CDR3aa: CASKAGEADTQYF

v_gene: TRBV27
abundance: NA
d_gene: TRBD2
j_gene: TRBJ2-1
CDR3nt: TGTGCCAGCAGCTCCTCAGGGACTAGCGGCTACAATGAGCAGTTCTTC
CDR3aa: CASSSSGTSGYNEQFF

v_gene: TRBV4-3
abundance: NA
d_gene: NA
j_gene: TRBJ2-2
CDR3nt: TGCGCCAGCAGCCAAGATAAGTATCGCGACTCGAACACCGGGGAGCTGTTTTTT
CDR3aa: CASSQDKYRDSNTGELFF

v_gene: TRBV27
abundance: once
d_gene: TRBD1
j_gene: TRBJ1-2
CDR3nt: TGTGCCAGCAGAACAGGGGAGTGTGGCTACACCTTC
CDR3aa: CASRTGECGYTF

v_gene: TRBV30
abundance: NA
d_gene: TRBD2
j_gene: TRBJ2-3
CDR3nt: TGTGCCTGGATAAAGAGAGGGCGGGAGGGCCCAGATACGCAGTATTTT
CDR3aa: CAWIKRGREGPDTQYF

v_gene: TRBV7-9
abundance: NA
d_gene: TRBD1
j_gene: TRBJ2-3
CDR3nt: TGTGCCAGCAGCCCGCCCCGGGACAGGTCGCTTTTGGATACGCAGTATTTT
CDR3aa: CASSPPRDRSLLDTQYF

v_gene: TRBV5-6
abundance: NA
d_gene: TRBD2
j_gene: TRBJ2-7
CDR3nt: TGTGCCAGCAGCATGGACGGAGGACTAGCGGGAGGGCTCGACTACGAGCAGTACTTC
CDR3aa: CASSMDGGLAGGLDYEQYF

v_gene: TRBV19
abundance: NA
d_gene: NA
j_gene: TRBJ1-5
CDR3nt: TGTGCCAGTAGTATGTCGCTTGGCGGGGTTAGCAATCAGCCCCAGCATTTT
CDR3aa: CASSMSLGGVSNQPQHF

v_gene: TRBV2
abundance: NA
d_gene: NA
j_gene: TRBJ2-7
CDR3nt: TGTGCCAGCAGACTAGTTTGGATGGGCTACGAGCAGTACTTC
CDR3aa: CASRLVWMGYEQYF

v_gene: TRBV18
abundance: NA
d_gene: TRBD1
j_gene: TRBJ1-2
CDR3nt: TGTGCCAGCTCACCACCGGGACAGGTCTCCTATGGCTACACCTTC
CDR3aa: CASSPPGQVSYGYTF

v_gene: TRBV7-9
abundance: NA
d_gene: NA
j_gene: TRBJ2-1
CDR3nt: TGTGCCAGCAGCTTAAGCCCGTACAATGAGCAGTTCTTC
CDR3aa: CASSLSPYNEQFF

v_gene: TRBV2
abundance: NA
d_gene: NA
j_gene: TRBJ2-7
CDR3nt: TGTGCCAGCAGGAGGGGGCGGGAGGCCTACGAGCAGTACTTC
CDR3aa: CASRRGREAYEQYF

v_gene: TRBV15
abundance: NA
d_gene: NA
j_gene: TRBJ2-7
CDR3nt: TGTGCCACCAGCAGAGACCCTTGTTGCAGGGGAGTCGACGAGCAGTACTTC
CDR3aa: CATSRDPCCRGVDEQYF

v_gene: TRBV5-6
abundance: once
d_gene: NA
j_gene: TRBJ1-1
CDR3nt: TGTGCCAGCAGCCAATTTGGGCGCTCTGAAGCTTTCTTT
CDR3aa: CASSQFGRSEAFF

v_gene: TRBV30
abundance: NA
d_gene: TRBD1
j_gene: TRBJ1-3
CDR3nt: TGTGCCTGGAGTGTACAGGACAGGGTTATCCAAATTGGGTCTGGAAACACCATATATTTT
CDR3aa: CAWSVQDRVIQIGSGNTIYF

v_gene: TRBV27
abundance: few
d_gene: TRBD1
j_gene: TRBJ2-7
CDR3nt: TGTGCCAGCAGTGGTGCCCCGGACAGGGGGTACGAGCAGTACTTC
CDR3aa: CASSGAPDRGYEQYF

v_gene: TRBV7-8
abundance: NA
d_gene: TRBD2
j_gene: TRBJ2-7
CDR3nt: TGTGCCAGCAGCTTTGGGCTAGCGGTCTACGAGCAGTACTTC
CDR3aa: CASSFGLAVYEQYF

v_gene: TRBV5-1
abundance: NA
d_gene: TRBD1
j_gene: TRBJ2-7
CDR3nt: TGCGCCAGCAGCCTCGGTAGGGGACAGGCGAAACTCTACGAGCAGTACTTC
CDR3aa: CASSLGRGQAKLYEQYF